The clone carrying this T cell receptor (beta chain) was picked up many times. The germline V and J ends were trimmed by 2 bases and 4 bases, with 9 bases remaining between them. Germline CDR1 reads SGHAT; CDR2 reads FQNNGV. The CDR3 is 15 amino acids. The time point was: after trial treatment. The treatment was: LDRT plus nivolumab, ipilimumab, low-dose cyclophosphamide and aspirin (RACIN trial). Every donor's regimen consisted of nivolumab, ipilimumab, aspirin, low-dose cyclophosphamide and low-dose radiotherapy. TRAV- and TRBV-specific primers primed first-strand cDNA, covering alpha and beta chains. The TCRs were subjected to amplification over approximately 20 PCR cycles employing a constant-region primer in conjunction with a V-primer adapter. Using its own MiXCR run on the reads, TCRdb lists one record per CDR3 protein. The table records under 110,000 distinct CDR3 sequences, around 21% of them present only once.

This sample is part of a study of low-dose radiotherapy and immunotherapy resistance in tumors. Study as a whole: Per fraction, Cohort 1 was given 0.5 Gy every 2 weeks, for a total of 6.5 Gy. Every two weeks, one day ahead of radiation and immunotherapy, cyclophosphamide 200 mg/m2 was given (intravenously).

This TCR came from a male donor with prostate cancer. V usage is TRBV11-2 and J usage is TRBJ2-6; D uncertain. The specimen was PBMCs, collected after low-dose radiotherapy plus immunotherapy. The CDR3 here is CASSLPVTGANVLTF. The CDR3 bases are TGTGCCAGCAGCTTACCCGTGACAGGGGCCAACGTCCTGACTTTC.